By proportion, the clone carrying this TCR beta chain is medium-sized. Antigen: not known. The data were taken from a study of prognosis after radiotherapy for stage I lung cancer. Study background: SBRT radiotherapy used 3 to 5 fractions and a biologically effective dose of at least 100 Gy.

The study amplified the TCR beta CDR3 region from genomic DNA. This amplification was carried out by two rounds of multiplex PCR. The authors ran first-round PCR with primers specific to each TRBV and TRBJ gene. The second PCR round used universal primers. TCRdb called the multiplex PCR reads again in MiXCR, with one record for every CDR3 protein. This sample has roughly 23,000 distinct CDR3 sequences, with more than 40% found just once. Findings of the study overall: A difference in TRBV and TRBJ gene usage was reportedly seen between patients with and without metastases.

The blood draw at each of two time points yielded about 6 milliliters of peripheral blood. This TCR was sampled from a donor of 50 years or more with non-small cell lung cancer. Source: PBMCs, taken before or after stereotactic body radiation therapy (not recorded which).

The DNA for the CDR3 is TGTGCCAGCAGTGAAGTAGCGGGAGGAAACTACGAGCAGTACTTC. Residues: CASSEVAGGNYEQYF. The chain joins TRBV6-1 to TRBJ2-7; 10 positions agree with TRBD2. CDR1 and CDR2 from the germline V gene are MNHNS and SASEGT. Trimming removed 1 base from V and 3 bases from J; junction bases left unmatched: 3. This CDR3 is built from 15 residues.